The 5 T cell receptor beta chains in this list originate from one sample, sequenced in a study of blood T cell repertoires in COVID-19. This table comes from immunoSEQ multiplex PCR, and its TCRdb copy is limited to in-frame clones, with some not included. The sample lists about 180,000 clones; around 86% were seen once. Sequencing was done on a sample of peripheral blood. The receptors originated from a man aged 50 to 60 with active or convalescent COVID-19.

V and J are TRBV4-1 and TRBJ2-1; 12 bases are shared with TRBD2. V shed 1 base and J 7 bases; nucleotides not matched to a gene: 8. Germline assignment: CDR1 MGHRA and CDR2 YSYEKL. The CDR3 has 17 amino acids. CDR3 bases: TGCGCCAGCAGCCAAGGACTAGCGGGAGCGGGTTGGAATGAGCAGTTCTTC. Amino acid sequence: CASSQGLAGAGWNEQFF.

The chain joins TRBV7-2 to TRBJ2-1, with TRBD2 matching over 8 bases. With 1 base clipped from V and 4 bases from J, the junction kept 9 bases outside the gene matches. The germline CDR1 and CDR2 sequences are SGHTA and FQGNSA. The CDR3 is 17 residues long. The CDR3 DNA is TGTGCCAGCAGCTTAGTCCCCGGGGGGGGGATATACAATGAGCAGTTCTTC. Its translation: CASSLVPGGGIYNEQFF.

The CDR3 region has the DNA TGTGCCAGCAGTAGAGGACAGGGTAGTACTTTCTTT. Residues: CASSRGQGSTFF. The rearrangement links TRBV2 to TRBJ1-1; TRBD1 matches 8 bases. The germline gives CDR1 SNHLY, CDR2 FYNNEI. CDR3 length: 12 residues. Trimming took 5 bases from V and 12 from J; bases not matched to a gene: 8.

A few counts support this clone. The V and J genes are TRBV19 and TRBJ1-5, with a weak D call TRBD1 (5 bases). The CDR3 totals 16 residues. The germline V and J ends were trimmed by 4 bases and 3 bases, with 16 bases remaining between them. CDR1 and CDR2 (germline): LNHDA, SQIVND (reference sequence). The CDR3 spells CASSSSHRQSNQPQHF. The CDR3 DNA reads as TGTGCCAGTAGTAGCAGTCACAGGCAATCCAATCAGCCCCAGCATTTT.

This chain uses TRBV10-3 with TRBJ1-4; 11 bases are a match to TRBD1. This CDR3 is built from 18 residues. The junction had 9 bases not matched to a gene; V was cut back by 2 bases and J by 4 bases. CDR1 and CDR2 from the germline V gene are ENHRY and SYGVKD. CDR3 bases: TGTGCCATCAGTGAGCCCCCGGGACAGGGGGGTGATAATGAAAAACTGTTTTTT. This encodes CAISEPPGQGGDNEKLFF.